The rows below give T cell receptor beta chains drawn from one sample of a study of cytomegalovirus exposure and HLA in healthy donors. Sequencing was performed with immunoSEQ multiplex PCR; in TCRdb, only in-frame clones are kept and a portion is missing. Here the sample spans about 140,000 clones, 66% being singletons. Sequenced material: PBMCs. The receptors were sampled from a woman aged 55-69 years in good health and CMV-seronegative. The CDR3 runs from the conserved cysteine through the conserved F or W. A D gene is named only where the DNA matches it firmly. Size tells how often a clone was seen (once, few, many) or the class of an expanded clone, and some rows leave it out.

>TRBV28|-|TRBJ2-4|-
TGTGCCAGCACTAAGGGGTTCGCCAAAAACATTCAGTACTTC
CASTKGFAKNIQYF
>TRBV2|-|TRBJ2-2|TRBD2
TGTGCCAGCAGGGGACTAGCGGGAGGGCGTCGGAACACCGGGGAGCTGTTTTTT
CASRGLAGGRRNTGELFF
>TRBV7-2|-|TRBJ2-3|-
TGTGCCAGCAGCTTATCTAACCCAGATACGCAGTATTTT
CASSLSNPDTQYF
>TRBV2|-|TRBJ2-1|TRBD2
TGTGCCAGCAGTTTTAGCGGGATAAGGGGCAATGAGCAGTTCTTC
CASSFSGIRGNEQFF
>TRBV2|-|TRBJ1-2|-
TGTGCCAGCAGTGTTGTGAGTGCCTATGGCTACACCTTC
CASSVVSAYGYTF
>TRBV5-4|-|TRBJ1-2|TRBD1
TGTGCCAGCAGCGACGGACAGGCAAAGGGCTACACCTTC
CASSDGQAKGYTF
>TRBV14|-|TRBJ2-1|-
TGTGCCAGCAGGCCCACTGCAGGCAATGAGCAGTTCTTC
CASRPTAGNEQFF
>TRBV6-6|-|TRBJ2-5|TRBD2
TGTGCCAGCAGTTATAGCGGGGGGCGGGAGACCCAGTACTTC
CASSYSGGRETQYF
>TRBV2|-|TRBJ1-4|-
TGTGCCAGCGTTCGGGGGAATGGCGAAAAACTGTTTTTT
CASVRGNGEKLFF
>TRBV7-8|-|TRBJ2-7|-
TGTGCCAGCAGCTTATTATTGACAGCGGGCGGCTACGAGCAGTACTTC
CASSLLLTAGGYEQYF
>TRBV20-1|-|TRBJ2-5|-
TGCAGTGCTAAACGGGGTGGGACCCAGTACTTC
CSAKRGGTQYF
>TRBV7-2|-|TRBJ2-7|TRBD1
TGTGCCAGCAGCCTGGACAGGACAACCTACGAGCAGTACTTC
CASSLDRTTYEQYF
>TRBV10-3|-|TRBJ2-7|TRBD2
TGTGCCATCAGTGACGGACTAGAGCCGGTCGAGCAGTACTTC
CAISDGLEPVEQYF
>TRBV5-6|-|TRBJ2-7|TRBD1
TGTGCCAGCAGCTTGGCCGGACAGGGGAGGTACGAGCAGTACTTC
CASSLAGQGRYEQYF
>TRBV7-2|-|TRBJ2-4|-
TGTGCCAGCAGCTCCCAAGTGGGGACAAGATCACAAAACATTCAGTACTTC
CASSSQVGTRSQNIQYF
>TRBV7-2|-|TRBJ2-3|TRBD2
TGTGCCAGCAGCTTAGTTAGCGGGGGCCCCCAATCGCATTATACGCAGTATTTT
CASSLVSGGPQSHYTQYF
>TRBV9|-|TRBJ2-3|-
TGTGCCAGCAGCAGGGACTCTACTCTAGATACGCAGTATTTT
CASSRDSTLDTQYF
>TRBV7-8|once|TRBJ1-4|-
TGTGCCAGCAGCCTCGTACCCCTTCCGGGAACAACTAATGAAAAACTGTTTTTT
CASSLVPLPGTTNEKLFF
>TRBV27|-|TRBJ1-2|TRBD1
TGTGCCAGCAAAGGGACAGGGTTCTATGGCTACACCTTC
CASKGTGFYGYTF
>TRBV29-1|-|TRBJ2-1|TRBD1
TGCAGCGGGCGGAGGGACAGGGGGAGGGATGAGCAGTTCTTC
CSGRRDRGRDEQFF
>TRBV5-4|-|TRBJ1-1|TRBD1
TGTGCCAGCAGCCCCGGACAGGGGGGGAACACTGAAGCTTTCTTT
CASSPGQGGNTEAFF
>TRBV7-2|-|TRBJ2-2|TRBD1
TGTGCCAGCAGCCCCTCCCGGGACAGGGGCCCGAACACCGGGGAGCTGTTTTTT
CASSPSRDRGPNTGELFF
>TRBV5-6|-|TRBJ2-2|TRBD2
TGTGCCAGCAGCACTTCCCCGGGACTAGCGGGAGGAAACACCGGGGAGCTGTTTTTT
CASSTSPGLAGGNTGELFF
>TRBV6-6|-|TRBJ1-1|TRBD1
TGTGCCAGCACCCGGGACAGGGGTGAAGCTTTCTTT
CASTRDRGEAFF
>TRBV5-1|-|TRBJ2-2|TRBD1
TGCGCCAGCAGCTTGACGACAGGGGGGTCGGGCGGGGAGCTGTTTTTT
CASSLTTGGSGGELFF
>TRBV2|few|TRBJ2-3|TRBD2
TGTGCCAGCAGTGGGGGGGGAGGAGATACGCAGTATTTT
CASSGGGGDTQYF
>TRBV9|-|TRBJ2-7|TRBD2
TGTGCCAGCAGCCCGGGGACTAGCGTAGTCGGCGAGCAGTACTTC
CASSPGTSVVGEQYF
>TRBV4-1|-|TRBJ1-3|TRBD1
TGCGCCAGCAGCCTGGGGACAGGGTCATCTGGAAACACCATATATTTT
CASSLGTGSSGNTIYF
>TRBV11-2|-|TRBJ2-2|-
TGTGCCAGCAGCCCCGTCGTCGGCGGGGAGCTGTTTTTT
CASSPVVGGELFF
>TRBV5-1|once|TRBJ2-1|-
TGCGCCAGCAGCTCAACACTACCTTTACAGTTCTTC
CASSSTLPLQFF
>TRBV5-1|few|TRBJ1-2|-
TGCGCCAGCAGCTTGCTTAGGCGGGGAGGCTACACCTTC
CASSLLRRGGYTF
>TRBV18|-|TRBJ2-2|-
TGTGCCAGCTCACGAGACGCGGCCACCGGGGAGCTGTTTTTT
CASSRDAATGELFF
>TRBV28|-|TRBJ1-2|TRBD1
TGTGCCAGCAGTTCACCCGGGACAGCTAACTATGGCTACACCTTC
CASSSPGTANYGYTF
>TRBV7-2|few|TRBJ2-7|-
TGTGCCAGCAGCTTAGGCGAGACAGGTTGGTACGAGCAGTACTTC
CASSLGETGWYEQYF
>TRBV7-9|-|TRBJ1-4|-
TGTTCCAGCAGCTTATGGTCCCAGGGGTTACCTAATGAAAAACTGTTTTTT
CSSSLWSQGLPNEKLFF
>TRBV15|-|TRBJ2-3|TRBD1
TGTGCCACCAGCAAGGGCGGGACAGGGGGTGATACGCAGTATTTT
CATSKGGTGGDTQYF
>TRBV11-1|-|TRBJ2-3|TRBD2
TGTGCCAGCAGCTTAAGACGGGGGGACACAGATACGCAGTATTTT
CASSLRRGDTDTQYF
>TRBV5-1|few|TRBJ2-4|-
TGCGCCAGCAGCTTGGTAACAGAAAACATTCAGTACTTC
CASSLVTENIQYF
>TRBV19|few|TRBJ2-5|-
TGTGCCAGTAGTACGGGACTGGGGGATCGGGAGACCCAGTACTTC
CASSTGLGDRETQYF
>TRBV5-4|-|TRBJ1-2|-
TGTGCCAGCAGCTTGAACGGTGTGTCCTATGGCTACACCTTC
CASSLNGVSYGYTF
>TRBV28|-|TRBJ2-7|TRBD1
TGTGCCAGCAGTCCGACAGGGGTCGCCCTCTACGAGCAGTACTTC
CASSPTGVALYEQYF
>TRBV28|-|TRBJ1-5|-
TGTGCCAGCAGTGTCGGGGGGGGCAATCAGCCCCAGCATTTT
CASSVGGGNQPQHF
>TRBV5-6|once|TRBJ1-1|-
TGTGCCAGCAGCTTGGCCGGGGGAGTTAACACTGAAGCTTTCTTT
CASSLAGGVNTEAFF
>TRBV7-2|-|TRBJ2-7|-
TGTGCCAGCAGCTTGGGAGACTGGGAGCAGTACTTC
CASSLGDWEQYF
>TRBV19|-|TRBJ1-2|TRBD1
TGTGCCAGTAGTGAGGGACAGGGGGCCGCCTACTATGGCTACACCTTC
CASSEGQGAAYYGYTF
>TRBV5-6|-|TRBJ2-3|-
TGTGCCAGCAGCTTGGGACTAAGGGAAGATACGCAGTATTTT
CASSLGLREDTQYF
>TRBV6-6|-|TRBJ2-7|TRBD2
TGTGCCAGCAGCCCGACGGGAGGGCTCTACGAGCAGTACTTC
CASSPTGGLYEQYF
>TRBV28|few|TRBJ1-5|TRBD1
TGTGCCAGCAGAACGACAGGGTACAATCAGCCCCAGCATTTT
CASRTTGYNQPQHF
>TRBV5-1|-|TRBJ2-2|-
TGCGCCAGCAGCTTGGAGCAGGGTATAAGGACCGGGGAGCTGTTTTTT
CASSLEQGIRTGELFF
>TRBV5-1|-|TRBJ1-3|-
TGCGCCAGCAGCTTGGGAGGGAGGTCGCTGGGAAACACCATATATTTT
CASSLGGRSLGNTIYF
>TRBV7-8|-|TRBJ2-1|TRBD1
TGTGCCAGCAGCCTGGGCCCGGGACAGGGGCAGTTCTTC
CASSLGPGQGQFF
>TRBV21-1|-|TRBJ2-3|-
TGTGCCAGCAGCAAAGTTTCAGCGGGAGCGCCAGATACGCAGTATTTT
CASSKVSAGAPDTQYF
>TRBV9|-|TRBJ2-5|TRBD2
TGTGCCAGCAGCTCCTTGACTAGCGGGAGAGGAGAGACCCAGTACTTC
CASSSLTSGRGETQYF
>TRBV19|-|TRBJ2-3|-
TGTGCCAGTAGTATAGACCAGGGAACAGATACGCAGTATTTT
CASSIDQGTDTQYF
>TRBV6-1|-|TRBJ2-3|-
TGTGCCAGCAGCGACTCTCTGACAGATACGCAGTATTTT
CASSDSLTDTQYF